This entry is about one T cell receptor (beta chain). These data belong to a study of blood T cell repertoires in COVID-19. Study at large: The samples span acute and convalescent COVID-19 from the United States, Italy and Spain.

There are 15 residues in the CDR3. Germline loops: CDR1 KGHDR, CDR2 SFDVKD. V was pared by 4 bases and J by 5 bases, with 7 bases of the junction left unmatched. In the source study's methods: Estimation of nucleated cell counts was performed using reference gene primer amplification. TCRdb's table, derived via immunoSEQ multiplex PCR, lists solely in-frame clones and lacks some. V and J calls and clone size are those listed in that table; D and trimming were worked out from the DNA. The sample includes some 150,000 clones, around 84% of them seen just once. This clonotype was obtained from a man aged 65-85 years with acute or convalescent COVID-19. The chain joins TRBV24-1 to TRBJ2-7, with 10 bases identical to TRBD1. Sequencing input: peripheral blood. The CDR3 loop is CATSETGTGVHEQYF. In nucleotides, the CDR3 is TGTGCCACCAGTGAGACCGGGACAGGGGTCCACGAGCAGTACTTC.